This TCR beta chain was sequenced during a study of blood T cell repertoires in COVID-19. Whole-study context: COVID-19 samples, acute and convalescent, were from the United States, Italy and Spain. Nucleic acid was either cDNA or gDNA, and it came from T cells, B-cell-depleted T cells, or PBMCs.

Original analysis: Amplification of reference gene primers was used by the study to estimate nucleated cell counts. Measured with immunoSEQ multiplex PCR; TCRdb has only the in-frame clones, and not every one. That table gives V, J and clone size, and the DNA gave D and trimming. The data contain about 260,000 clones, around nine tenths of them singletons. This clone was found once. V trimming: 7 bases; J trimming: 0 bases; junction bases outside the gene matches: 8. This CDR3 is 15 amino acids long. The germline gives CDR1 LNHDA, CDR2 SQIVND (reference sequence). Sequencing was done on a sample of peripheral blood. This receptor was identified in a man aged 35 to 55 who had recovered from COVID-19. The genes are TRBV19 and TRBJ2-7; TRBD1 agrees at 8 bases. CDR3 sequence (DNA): TGTGCCAGTACCCCAACCGGGACAGGCTCCTACGAGCAGTACTTC. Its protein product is CASTPTGTGSYEQYF. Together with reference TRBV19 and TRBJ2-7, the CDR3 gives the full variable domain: DGGITQSPKYLFRKEGQNVTLSCEQNLNHDAMYWYRQDPGQGLRLIYYSQIVNDFQKGDIAEGYSVSREKKESFPLTVTSAQKNPTAFYLCASTPTGTGSYEQYFGPGTRLTVT.